Below are 16 T cell receptor beta chains sequenced from a single sample in a study of graft-versus-host responses after intestinal transplantation. TCRdb's table, derived via immunoSEQ multiplex PCR, lists solely in-frame clones and lacks some. The data show about 39,000 clones, around nine tenths seen once. The material sequenced was PBMCs, taken 260 to 270 days after transplant. The receptors shown here come from a human patient who received an intestinal transplant, so some T cells may come from the graft donor.

The V call is TRBV7-2, the J call TRBJ2-7, with TRBD1 identical over 11 bases. Germline V gene data show CDR1 as SGHTA and CDR2 as FQGNSA. The V gene end was trimmed by 4 bases and the J gene end by 6 bases; junction bases not matched to a gene: 5. This CDR3 is 14 amino acids long. The CDR3: CASSYRTGGAEQYF. DNA of the CDR3: TGTGCCAGCAGCTATAGGACAGGGGGCGCCGAGCAGTACTTC. Combining the CDR3 with reference TRBV7-2 and TRBJ2-7 gives the whole variable domain GAGVSQSPSNKVTEKGKDVELRCDPISGHTALYWYRQSLGQGLEFLIYFQGNSAPDKSGLPSDRFSAERTGGSVSTLTIQRTQQEDSAVYLCASSYRTGGAEQYFGPGTRLTVT.

V is TRBV7-9 and J is TRBJ2-1; possible D gene TRBD2, 5 bases. Germline V gene data show CDR1 as SEHNR and CDR2 as FQNEAQ (reference sequence). V was cut by 5 bases and J by 3 bases, with 8 bases left in between. This CDR3 contains 13 residues. Here the CDR3 DNA reads TGTGCCAGCAGCAACGGACTCTACAATGAGCAGTTCTTC. Amino acid sequence: CASSNGLYNEQFF.

V and J are TRBV7-9 and TRBJ1-2; weak D call: TRBD1 (6 bases). The CDR3 is 15 residues long. Germline V gene sequence: CDR1 SEHNR, CDR2 FQNEAQ (reference sequence). V lost 5 bases, J lost 1 base, and 14 bases lay in between. The CDR3 DNA follows: TGTGCCAGCAGCGGGGGCGGGCGACTTAACTATGGCTACACCTTC. Protein sequence: CASSGGGRLNYGYTF.

The rearrangement links TRBV30 to TRBJ1-1, with D tentatively TRBD1 (5 bases). Between the trimmed V and J ends, which lost 0 bases and 11 bases, there was a span of 19 bases. The length of the CDR3 is 14 residues. The V gene's germline CDR1 is GTSNPN and CDR2 SVGIG (reference sequence). CDR3 sequence: CAWSVHGANGVAFF. The CDR3 DNA reads as TGTGCCTGGAGTGTACACGGGGCTAATGGCGTTGCTTTCTTT.

This chain joins TRBV6-1 and TRBJ2-5; 8 nucleotides agree with TRBD2. The CDR3 covers 15 residues. Germline trimming cut 3 bases from V and 1 base from J; bases unmatched to any gene: 4. CDR1 is MNHNS and CDR2 is SASEGT in the germline V gene. The CDR3, as DNA: TGTGCCAGCAGTGACGACGGGGGGGTCCAAGAGACCCAGTACTTC. It codes for CASSDDGGVQETQYF.

This chain joins TRBV19 and TRBJ2-1; no clear D gene. V lost 6 bases to trimming and J lost 0 bases, with 15 bases between them. The CDR3 contains 16 residues. Germline CDR1 is LNHDA and CDR2 is SQIVND (reference sequence). CDR3 residues: CASSLVTTSSYNEQFF. The CDR3 region has the DNA TGTGCCAGTAGCCTAGTAACTACCAGCTCCTACAATGAGCAGTTCTTC. Full variable domain (remainder filled in from reference TRBV19 and TRBJ2-1): DGGITQSPKYLFRKEGQNVTLSCEQNLNHDAMYWYRQDPGQGLRLIYYSQIVNDFQKGDIAEGYSVSREKKESFPLTVTSAQKNPTAFYLCASSLVTTSSYNEQFFGPGTRLTVL.

The chain carries TRBV4-1 and TRBJ2-1; weak D call: TRBD2 (6 bases). Germline CDR1 reads MGHRA; CDR2 reads YSYEKL. Trimming pared 2 bases from V and 1 base from J, leaving 18 bases between. CDR3 length: 18 residues. CDR3 protein: CASSQYELALGSYNEQFF. The DNA for the CDR3 is TGCGCCAGCAGCCAATACGAACTAGCTCTAGGGTCCTACAATGAGCAGTTCTTC.

This sequence joins TRBV4-1 and TRBJ2-1, with D perhaps TRBD1 (6 bases). CDR3 size: 16 residues. The V gene lost 5 bases and the J gene lost 0 bases, with 14 bases spanning the gap. Germline loops: CDR1 MGHRA, CDR2 YSYEKL. In DNA form, the CDR3 reads TGCGCCAGCAGCGGCCCAGACAGGAGCTCCTACAATGAGCAGTTCTTC. Translating gives CASSGPDRSSYNEQFF.

V usage is TRBV6-5 and J usage is TRBJ1-2; possible D gene TRBD1, 6 bases. The CDR3 has 14 amino acids. The V end lost 7 bases, the J end lost 4 bases, and 16 bases lay between the germline ends. The germline gives CDR1 MNHEY, CDR2 SVGAGI. As DNA, the CDR3 is TGTGCCAGCATTCCGGGGGGGACACCCTATGGCTACACCTTC. Translated: CASIPGGTPYGYTF.

The genes are TRBV15 and TRBJ2-5, with 10 nucleotides matching TRBD1. The V segment lost 4 bases and the J segment 8 bases; nucleotides outside the gene matches: 7. This CDR3 has 14 amino acids. Per germline, CDR1 LNHNV and CDR2 YYDKDF (reference sequence). CDR3 region: CATSIDRGLDTQYF. The CDR3 DNA reads TGTGCCACCAGCATAGACAGGGGGCTAGACACCCAGTACTTC.

The genes are TRBV10-1 and TRBJ1-1, with a weak D call TRBD1 (6 bases). The germline gives CDR1 WNHNN, CDR2 SYGVQD (reference sequence). CDR3 length: 15 residues. V lost 4 bases and J 6 bases, leaving 18 bases between the germline ends. The CDR3 nucleotides read TGCGCCAGCAGTGTACGGCCGGGGGCGAGTTCTGAAGCTTTCTTT. It yields the protein CASSVRPGASSEAFF.

The V gene is TRBV4-1, the J gene TRBJ2-3, with D possibly matching TRBD2 (7 bases). The ends were cut back, 6 bases at V and 0 bases at J, with 19 bases in the middle. Per the germline V gene, CDR1 is MGHRA and CDR2 is YSYEKL. CDR3 length: 17 amino acids. CDR3 bases: TGCGCCAGCAGTATATTAAGTGGGGGGGGCAGCACAGATACGCAGTATTTT. This encodes CASSILSGGGSTDTQYF.

The J gene is TRBJ1-2, the V gene TRBV10-3, with D perhaps TRBD1 (5 bases). CDR1 is ENHRY and CDR2 is SYGVKD in the germline V gene. This CDR3 has 13 amino acids. V was cut by 6 bases and J by 4 bases, with 12 bases left in between. The CDR3 nucleotides are TGTGCCATCAGACCCCGGGACGGCTATGGCTACACCTTC. Amino acids: CAIRPRDGYGYTF.

V is TRBV18 and J is TRBJ1-5; D possibly corresponds to TRBD1 (6 bases). The V gene's germline CDR1 is KGHSH and CDR2 LQKENI. V lost 3 bases and J 0 bases, leaving 9 bases between the germline ends. This CDR3 has 15 amino acids. This CDR3 reads CASSPETGSNQPQHF. In DNA form, the CDR3 reads TGTGCCAGCTCACCCGAGACAGGTAGCAATCAGCCCCAGCATTTT.

The chain links TRBV11-2 to TRBJ2-7; tentative D call: TRBD2 (5 bases). Germline assignment: CDR1 SGHAT and CDR2 FQNNGV. The CDR3 extends over 11 amino acids. Trimming shortened V by 5 bases and J by 7 bases, and 9 bases separated the two germline ends. The CDR3 sequence is CASSRDLEQYF. The CDR3 coding sequence is TGTGCCAGCAGCCGGGATTTGGAGCAGTACTTC.

The chain uses TRBV19 and TRBJ1-2; 7 bases line up with TRBD1. The CDR3 is made up of 18 amino acids. Germline V gene lookup returns CDR1 LNHDA and CDR2 SQIVND (reference sequence). J gave up 4 bases and V 6 bases, and 20 bases lay outside the gene matches. This chain's CDR3 is CASRPRPGQLSPGYGYTF. CDR3 nucleotides: TGTGCCAGTAGACCCAGACCGGGACAGTTAAGTCCCGGCTATGGCTACACCTTC.